These 7 T cell receptor beta chains share one sample of origin, sequenced in a study of blood T cell repertoires in COVID-19. The data were produced by immunoSEQ multiplex PCR, yet TCRdb's version contains in-frame clones alone and is incomplete. The sample shows roughly 70,000 clones, around three quarters of them seen only once. The sequenced sample was peripheral blood. The receptors stem from a human donor in a cohort sampled during active COVID-19.

The chain employs TRBV9 and TRBJ2-1, with 7 positions matching TRBD2. Germline V lookup: CDR1 SGDLS, CDR2 YYNGEE. The CDR3 extends over 12 amino acids. J was trimmed by 16 bases and V by 4 bases; bases with no gene match: 11. CDR3 bases: TGTGCCAGCAGCAAGTGGGAGGGTTTTCTTTTCTTC. This gives the protein CASSKWEGFLFF.

The chain couples TRBV20-1 to TRBJ1-4, with TRBD1 identical over 8 bases. Germline V lookup: CDR1 DFQATT, CDR2 SNEGSKA (reference sequence). The V gene end was trimmed by 3 bases and the J gene end by 3 bases; junction bases not matched to a gene: 9. The CDR3 totals 16 residues. The CDR3 DNA sequence: TGCAGTGCTAGTCACGGAACAGGGGGTCCTAATGAAAAACTGTTTTTT. Its translation: CSASHGTGGPNEKLFF.

The rearrangement links TRBV7-2 to TRBJ2-3; TRBD2 matches at 8 bases. The V gene end was trimmed by 1 base and the J gene end by 5 bases; junction bases not matched to a gene: 8. There are 16 residues in the CDR3. Germline loops: CDR1 SGHTA, CDR2 FQGNSA. The CDR3 sequence: CASSLEGTRVGDTQYF. DNA for the CDR3: TGTGCCAGCAGCTTAGAGGGGACTAGGGTTGGAGATACGCAGTATTTT.

The V and J genes are TRBV11-2 and TRBJ1-4; tentatively, D is TRBD1 (5 bases). The CDR3 extends over 14 amino acids. Germline V lookup: CDR1 SGHAT, CDR2 FQNNGV. V was clipped by 5 bases and J by 3 bases, with 10 bases between them. The CDR3 region is CASSGGLSNEKLFF. The CDR3 DNA is TGTGCCAGCAGCGGGGGGTTATCTAATGAAAAACTGTTTTTT.

The V and J genes are TRBV19 and TRBJ2-7; 8 bases agree with TRBD2. CDR1 LNHDA and CDR2 SQIVND come from the germline V gene (reference sequence). This CDR3 contains 12 residues. The junction had 2 bases not matched to a gene; V was cut back by 3 bases and J by 7 bases. The CDR3 loop is CASSIPGGEQYF. CDR3 in DNA: TGTGCCAGTAGTATTCCGGGGGGGGAGCAGTACTTC.

The rearrangement links TRBV10-2 to TRBJ2-5, with 8 bases that match TRBD2. The ends lost 7 bases at V and 5 bases at J; junction bases unmatched: 12. In germline, CDR1 is WSHSY, CDR2 SAAADI. This CDR3 has 15 residues. The DNA for the CDR3 is TGCGCCAGCACGCCTTCGCCTAGCGGGCTGGAGACCCAGTACTTC. Its protein product is CASTPSPSGLETQYF.

This rearrangement joins TRBV4-1 to TRBJ2-7; 9 nucleotides align to TRBD1. V lost 0 bases to trimming and J lost 3 bases; unmatched junction nucleotides: 6. The CDR3 totals 16 residues. Germline V gives CDR1 MGHRA, CDR2 YSYEKL. CDR3 residues: CASSQDGGTGIYEQYF. For the CDR3, the DNA is TGCGCCAGCAGCCAAGATGGCGGGACAGGGATCTACGAGCAGTACTTC.